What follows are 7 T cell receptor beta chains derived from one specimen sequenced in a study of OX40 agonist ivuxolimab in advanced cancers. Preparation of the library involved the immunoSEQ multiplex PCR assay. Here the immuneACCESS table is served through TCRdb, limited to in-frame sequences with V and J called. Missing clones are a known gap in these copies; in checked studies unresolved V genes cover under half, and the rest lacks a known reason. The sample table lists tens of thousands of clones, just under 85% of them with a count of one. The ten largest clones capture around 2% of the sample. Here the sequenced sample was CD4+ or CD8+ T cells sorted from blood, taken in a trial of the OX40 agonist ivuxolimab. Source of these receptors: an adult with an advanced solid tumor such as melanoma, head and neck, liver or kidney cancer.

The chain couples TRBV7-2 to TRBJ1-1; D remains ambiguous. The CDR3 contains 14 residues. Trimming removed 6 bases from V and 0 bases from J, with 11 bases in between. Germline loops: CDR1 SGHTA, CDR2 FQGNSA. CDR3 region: CASRRTTVNTEAFF. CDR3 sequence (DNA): TGTGCCAGCAGACGGACCACAGTGAACACTGAAGCTTTCTTT. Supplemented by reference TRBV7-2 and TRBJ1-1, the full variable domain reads GAGVSQSPSNKVTEKGKDVELRCDPISGHTALYWYRQSLGQGLEFLIYFQGNSAPDKSGLPSDRFSAERTGGSVSTLTIQRTQQEDSAVYLCASRRTTVNTEAFFGQGTRLTVV.

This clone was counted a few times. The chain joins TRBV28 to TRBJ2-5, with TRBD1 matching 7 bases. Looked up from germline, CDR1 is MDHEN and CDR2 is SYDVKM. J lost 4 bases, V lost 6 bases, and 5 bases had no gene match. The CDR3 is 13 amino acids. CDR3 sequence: CASRTTGLETQYF. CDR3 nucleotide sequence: TGTGCCAGCAGAACGACAGGGCTAGAGACCCAGTACTTC. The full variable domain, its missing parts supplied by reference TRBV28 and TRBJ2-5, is DVKVTQSSRYLVKRTGEKVFLECVQDMDHENMFWYRQDPGLGLRLIYFSYDVKMKEKGDIPEGYSVSREKKERFSLILESASTNQTSMYLCASRTTGLETQYFGPGTRLLVL.

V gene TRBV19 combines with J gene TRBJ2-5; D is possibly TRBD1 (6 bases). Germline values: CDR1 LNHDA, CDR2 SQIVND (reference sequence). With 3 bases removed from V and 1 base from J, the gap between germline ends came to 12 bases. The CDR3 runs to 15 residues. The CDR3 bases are TGTGCCAGTAGTATCTCCAGGGGCCCCCAAGAGACCCAGTACTTC. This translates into CASSISRGPQETQYF.

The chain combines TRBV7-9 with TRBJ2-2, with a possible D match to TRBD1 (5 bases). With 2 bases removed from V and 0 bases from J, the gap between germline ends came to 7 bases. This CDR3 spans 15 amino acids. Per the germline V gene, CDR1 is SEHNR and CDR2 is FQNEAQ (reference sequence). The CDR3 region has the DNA TGTGCCAGCAGCTTATGGACACCGAACACCGGGGAGCTGTTTTTT. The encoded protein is CASSLWTPNTGELFF.

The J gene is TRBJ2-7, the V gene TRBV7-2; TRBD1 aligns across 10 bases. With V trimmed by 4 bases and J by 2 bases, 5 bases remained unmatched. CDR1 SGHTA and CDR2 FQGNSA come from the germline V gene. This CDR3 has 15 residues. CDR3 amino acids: CASSWKTGGAYEQYF. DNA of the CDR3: TGTGCCAGCAGCTGGAAGACAGGGGGCGCCTACGAGCAGTACTTC.

As DNA, the CDR3 is TGTGCCAGCAGCGTAGGGGCTCTTACAGATACGCAGTATTTT. Residues: CASSVGALTDTQYF. The chain couples TRBV9 to TRBJ2-3; D not certain. Looked up from germline, CDR1 is SGDLS and CDR2 is YYNGEE. CDR3 size: 14 residues. V was shortened by 0 bases and J by 3 bases, with 8 bases between the two germline ends. The whole variable domain, filled in from reference TRBV9 and TRBJ2-3, reads DSGVTQTPKHLITATGQRVTLRCSPRSGDLSVYWYQQSLDQGLQFLIQYYNGEERAKGNILERFSAQQFPDLHSELNLSSLELGDSALYFCASSVGALTDTQYFGPGTRLTVL.

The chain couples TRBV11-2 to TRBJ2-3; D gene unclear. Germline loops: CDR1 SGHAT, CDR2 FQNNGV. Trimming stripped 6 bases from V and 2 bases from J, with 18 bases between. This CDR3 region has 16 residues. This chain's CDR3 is CASRTAGREVTDTQYF. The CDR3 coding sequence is TGTGCCAGCAGGACCGCAGGTCGCGAGGTCACAGATACGCAGTATTTT.